This T cell receptor beta chain was captured in a study of cytomegalovirus exposure and HLA in healthy donors. Study summary: The early release's HLA-typed donors yielded 70 million to 85 million unique TCRs. Study results and limitations: Later analysis reportedly placed an Asian-associated ancestry cluster below the approximately 650-donor mean in N-insertions.

Each donor was healthy, and each was a bone marrow donor. Notes on this clone: Its antigen is currently unknown.

Primers for the PCR totalled 60 Vbeta and 13 Jbeta. As processed by the authors: There were about 80 million unique TCR beta chains by a later count, and around 10 million of them were shared. Sequencing used immunoSEQ multiplex PCR; TCRdb keeps in-frame clones, though not all of them. That table gives V, J and clone size, and the DNA gave D and trimming. Here the sample spans approximately 210,000 clones, approximately 79% being singletons. This TCR was recovered from a girl aged 5-17 years in good health and CMV-seropositive. Sequencing was done on a sample of PBMCs.

The CDR3 loop reads CASSPRQGVTYEQYF. In DNA, the CDR3 is TGTGCCAGCTCACCTCGACAGGGGGTTACCTACGAGCAGTACTTC. The genes are TRBV18 and TRBJ2-7, with TRBD1 identical over 9 bases. CDR1 and CDR2 (germline): KGHSH, LQKENI. V gave up 3 bases and J gave up 2 bases; unmatched junction bases: 5. The CDR3 has 15 residues. The whole variable domain, filled in from reference TRBV18 and TRBJ2-7, reads NAGVMQNPRHLVRRRGQEARLRCSPMKGHSHVYWYRQLPEEGLKFMVYLQKENIIDESGMPKERFSAEFPKEGPSILRIQQVVRGDSAAYFCASSPRQGVTYEQYFGPGTRLTVT.